Below, 13 T cell receptor beta chains from the same sample are listed, as sequenced in a study of spatial heterogeneity in lung cancer. Indicated time point: sample taken at primary tumor resection. Sequencing was performed on whole RNA extracted from tumor and nontumor lung tissue, or from frozen PBMC, and the material was left unsorted. One entry per CDR3 protein, called by TCRdb with MiXCR from the 5' RACE reads. There are tens of thousands of distinct CDR3 sequences in the sample; around 5.5% occur only once, and about 30% lies in the top ten. This specimen was PBMCs, taken at surgery. These receptors originate from a female donor with early-stage non-small cell lung cancer.

Ten or more counts support this clonotype. This chain uses TRBV9 with TRBJ2-2; TRBD1 agrees at 9 bases. CDR1 and CDR2 (germline): SGDLS, YYNGEE. The CDR3 spans 16 residues. J gave up 5 bases and V 0 bases, and 5 bases lay outside the gene matches. CDR3 region: CASSVGGTGRTGELFF. The CDR3 nucleotides read TGTGCCAGCAGCGTAGGAGGGACAGGGAGGACCGGGGAGCTGTTTTTT.

This clonotype was picked up a small number of times. The chain combines TRBV6-5 with TRBJ2-7, with D possibly being TRBD2 (5 bases). Trimming took 6 bases from V and 1 from J, leaving 16 bases between them. Germline V lookup: CDR1 MNHEY, CDR2 SVGAGI. The CDR3 covers 15 residues. For the CDR3, the DNA is TGTGCCAGCAGGAGAAGGGAGAAAGAGTCCTACGAGCAGTACTTC. This gives the protein CASRRREKESYEQYF.

This clonotype has more than one count but fewer than ten. V and J are TRBV18 and TRBJ2-5, with 9 bases identical to TRBD1. Looked up from germline, CDR1 is KGHSH and CDR2 is LQKENI. J gave up 5 bases and V 6 bases, and 7 bases lay outside the gene matches. The length of the CDR3 is 14 residues. The CDR3 sequence is CASSQTGGQETQYF. In nucleotides, the CDR3 is TGTGCCAGCTCCCAGACAGGGGGGCAGGAGACCCAGTACTTC.

This clonotype has at least ten counts. The chain carries TRBV30 and TRBJ2-5; D is undetermined. CDR3 length equals 14 residues. The ends were cut back, 1 base at V and 5 bases at J, with 14 bases in the middle. Germline CDR1 is GTSNPN and CDR2 is SVGIG (reference sequence). The DNA of the CDR3 is TGTGCCTGGAGTGGGTACAATAATGAGGAGACCCAGTACTTC. Translated, it gives CAWSGYNNEETQYF.

The rearrangement uses TRBV7-7 and TRBJ1-1, with a weak D call TRBD1 (5 bases). CDR1 and CDR2 from the germline V gene are SSHAT and FNYEAQ (reference sequence). This CDR3 spans 13 amino acids. CDR3 sequence (DNA): TGTGCTAGCGCCTCCTCCAGGGACACTGAAGCTTTCTTT. It codes for CASASSRDTEAFF.

The V call is TRBV10-3, the J call TRBJ1-2; weak D call: TRBD1 (6 bases). Germline CDR1 reads ENHRY; CDR2 reads SYGVKD. Trimming cost V 1 base and J 3 bases, with 9 bases left between them. The CDR3 is made up of 14 amino acids. The CDR3 DNA reads TGTGCCATCAGTGAGTTTTCAGGGGACTATGGCTACACCTTC. Translation gives CAISEFSGDYGYTF.

Many counts were recorded for this clonotype. The chain combines TRBV15 with TRBJ2-7, with TRBD1 as a possible D gene (5 bases). The germline CDR1 and CDR2 sequences are LNHNV and YYDKDF (reference sequence). The CDR3 is made up of 14 amino acids. The V and J ends lost 0 bases and 3 bases respectively, with 9 bases between them. CDR3: CATSRDRASYEQYF. CDR3 coding DNA: TGTGCCACCAGCAGAGACAGGGCTAGCTACGAGCAGTACTTC.

There are many counts of this clonotype. This chain joins TRBV28 and TRBJ2-7; unclear D gene. Germline V gives CDR1 MDHEN, CDR2 SYDVKM. With 2 bases removed from V and 4 bases from J, the gap between germline ends came to 12 bases. The CDR3 length is 14 residues. CDR3 protein: CASSLVGYEYEQYF. The CDR3 DNA reads as TGTGCCAGCAGTTTAGTGGGTTACGAGTACGAGCAGTACTTC.

This chain links TRBV7-9 with TRBJ2-5, with D uncertain. V was cut by 3 bases and J by 2 bases, with 13 bases left in between. The CDR3 contains 15 residues. CDR1 is SEHNR, CDR2 FQNEAQ, per germline (reference sequence). CDR3 bases: TGTGCCAGCAGCTTTCGGTTGACGGATCAAGAGACCCAGTACTTC. Amino acid sequence: CASSFRLTDQETQYF.

The sample holds a few counts of this clonotype. This chain joins TRBV7-9 and TRBJ1-6, with D possibly matching TRBD1 (6 bases). Germline V CDR1 and CDR2: SEHNR, FQNEAQ (reference sequence). V was shortened by 4 bases and J by 7 bases, with 11 bases between the two germline ends. The CDR3 consists of 14 residues. The CDR3 protein is CASSSAGDNSPLHF. CDR3 bases: TGTGCCAGCAGCTCTGCAGGGGACAATTCACCCCTCCACTTT.

This clonotype was picked up many times. V is TRBV19 and J is TRBJ1-5; TRBD1 is a possible D gene (5 bases). The germline V gene encodes CDR1 LNHDA and CDR2 SQIVND (reference sequence). V lost 5 bases and J lost 0, with 8 bases in between. The CDR3 totals 14 residues. Here the CDR3 reads CASSRGFSNQPQHF. The CDR3 region has the DNA TGTGCCAGTAGTCGGGGGTTTAGCAATCAGCCCCAGCATTTT.

About this clonotype: The junction does not match germline at one end; this may be a read error. In nucleotides, the CDR3 is TGTGCCAGCAGCCAGAACACGGACGAAACACTGTTTTTT. Translated, it gives CASSQNTDETLFF. This sequence joins TRBV3-1 and TRBJ1-4; no reliable D call. The CDR3 loop spans 13 amino acids. Looked up from germline, CDR1 is LGHDT and CDR2 is YNNKEL (reference sequence).

In this sample, this clonotype turned up many times. The chain links TRBV2 to TRBJ2-1, with TRBD2 as a possible D gene (5 bases). The CDR3 is made up of 13 amino acids. Per the germline V gene, CDR1 is SNHLY and CDR2 is FYNNEI. V was shortened by 7 bases and J by 5 bases, with 12 bases between the two germline ends. CDR3 sequence: CASTLGRDNEQFF. The CDR3 region has the DNA TGTGCCAGCACCTTAGGGAGAGACAATGAGCAGTTCTTC.